Here is one TCR beta chain with its context. Its antigen is undetermined. The data were obtained in a study of T-cell reconstitution after alpha-beta-depleted transplantation in children. General observations from the study: About two months after transplant, alpha-beta T cells reportedly came from several hundred expanded graft clones. At day 60, the high TCRbeta diversity found in some patients originated from recipient T cells and thymic progenitors that had survived. After one year, T-cell counts and TCRbeta diversity mostly came from new T cells.

A TCRbeta library incorporating unique molecular identifiers was prepared. TCRdb re-called the PCR reads through MiXCR, storing one row per CDR3 protein. The sample includes around 580,000 distinct CDR3 sequences, roughly 24% of them seen just once. The specimen comprised PBMCs, mostly from graft donor cells, sampled 360 days after TCRalphabeta/CD19-depleted stem cell transplant. This clonotype originated in a boy in the first two years of life who had a stem cell transplant for acute myeloid leukemia, so the T cells may come from the graft donor.

As DNA, the CDR3 is TGTGCCAGCACCTTGATAGCTCGGGGCACCGGGGAGCTGTTTTTT. This sequence encodes CASTLIARGTGELFF. The chain recombines TRBV28 with TRBJ2-2; perhaps TRBD2 as D (5 bases). The CDR3 extends over 15 amino acids. Germline CDR1 MDHEN, CDR2 SYDVKM. V was pared by 7 bases and J by 4 bases, with 16 bases between.